What follows are 24 T cell receptor beta chains derived from one specimen sequenced in a study of blood T cells in healthy people across ages. The use of a sample-barcoded 5' primer and a J-beta primer mix characterized a second PCR of about 6 to 12 cycles. TCRdb called the 5' RACE reads again in MiXCR, with one record for every CDR3 protein. The sample holds fewer than 900,000 distinct CDR3 sequences, 30% to 45% seen once. Sequenced sample: blood. Source of these receptors: a man younger than 30 in good health.

This rearrangement joins TRBV12-3 or TRBV12-4 to TRBJ2-5, with a tentative D call TRBD2 (7 bases). With the DNA end fitting TRBJ2-7 better, the J assignment may be wrong. This CDR3 contains 15 residues. The DNA for the CDR3 is TGTGCCAGCAGTGATGGGGGGGCCTGGACCTACGAGCAGTACTTC. Its protein is CASSDGGAWTYEQYF.

CDR3 in DNA: TGTGCCAGCAGCGTAGACAGTACCGGTGACACTGAAGCTTTCTTT. Amino acid sequence: CASSVDSTGDTEAFF. The chain carries TRBV9 and TRBJ1-1, with unresolved D. V shed 0 bases and J shed 3 bases, with 12 bases lying between them. The V gene's germline CDR1 is SGDLS and CDR2 YYNGEE. CDR3 size: 15 residues.

The gene calls are TRBV2 and TRBJ2-7; 7 bases are a match to TRBD1. The CDR3 contains 14 residues. J lost 3 bases, V lost 10 bases, and 12 bases had no gene match. Germline assignment: CDR1 SNHLY and CDR2 FYNNEI. Here the CDR3 DNA reads TGTGCCACCAAACGTACAGGGGTAAACTACGAGCAGTACTTC. Amino acid sequence: CATKRTGVNYEQYF.

Details on this clonotype: Given a much more abundant clone one base away, this may be a read error. The genes are TRBV20-1 and TRBJ2-5; 8 positions agree with TRBD1. J lost 9 bases, V lost 0 bases, and 15 bases had no gene match. In germline, CDR1 is DFQATT, CDR2 SNEGSKA (reference sequence). This CDR3 spans 16 amino acids. CDR3 sequence: CSARDLGQEAIKAQYF. The DNA for the CDR3 is TGCAGTGCTAGAGATCTGGGACAGGAGGCCATTAAGGCCCAGTACTTC.

The chain has TRBV11-2 and TRBJ1-1; D unresolved. Per germline, CDR1 SGHAT and CDR2 FQNNGV. V was shortened by 4 bases and J by 2 bases, with 11 bases between the two germline ends. This CDR3 spans 14 amino acids. The CDR3 protein is CASSSRSYNTEAFF. The CDR3 nucleotides read TGTGCCAGCAGCTCCCGGTCCTATAACACTGAAGCTTTCTTT.

V gene TRBV7-2 combines with J gene TRBJ1-1, with unresolved D. Trimming took 5 bases from V and 1 from J, leaving 17 bases between them. The germline CDR1 and CDR2 sequences are SGHTA and FQGNSA. The CDR3 covers 16 residues. The CDR3 DNA is TGTGCCAGCAGCCACACCCGAGGAGGGCGGAACACTGAAGCTTTCTTT. It encodes CASSHTRGGRNTEAFF.

The rearrangement uses TRBV20-1 and TRBJ2-3, with D unresolved. Trimming removed 0 bases from V and 2 bases from J, with 12 bases in between. Looked up from germline, CDR1 is DFQATT and CDR2 is SNEGSKA (reference sequence). The CDR3 covers 15 residues. The CDR3 sequence: CSARDPLGNTDTQYF. The CDR3 DNA reads as TGCAGTGCTAGAGATCCGCTAGGAAACACAGATACGCAGTATTTT.

This clonotype was observed a few times. The V gene is TRBV5-1, the J gene TRBJ1-6; 10 nucleotides line up with TRBD1. CDR1 and CDR2 from the germline V gene are SGHRS and YFSETQ. The trim removed 4 bases at V and 5 bases at J, leaving 3 bases unmatched. The CDR3 has 15 amino acids. The chain's CDR3 is CASSTGTGDNSPLHF. The DNA of the CDR3 is TGCGCCAGCAGCACAGGGACAGGGGATAATTCACCCCTCCACTTT.

The chain joins TRBV21-1 to TRBJ1-2. TRBV21-1 is noted as a pseudogene. This CDR3 is 16 amino acids long. CDR3 in amino acids: CASSKLGLGEPYGYTF. CDR3 DNA sequence: TGTGCCAGCAGCAAATTAGGACTCGGAGAGCCCTATGGCTACACCTTC.

This clonotype was picked up a small number of times. The chain uses TRBV29-1 and TRBJ1-2; D not resolved. Germline CDR1 reads SQVTM; CDR2 reads ANQGSEA. Trimming took off 3 bases at V and 4 bases at J, with 6 bases between the two ends. The CDR3 spans 11 residues. This CDR3 reads CSVELAYGYTF. The CDR3 DNA follows: TGCAGCGTTGAGTTAGCCTATGGCTACACCTTC.

This clonotype was seen ten or more times. This chain uses TRBV7-2 with TRBJ1-2; D is unresolved. Looked up from germline, CDR1 is SGHTA and CDR2 is FQGNSA. Trimming took off 0 bases at V and 2 bases at J, with 10 bases between the two ends. The CDR3 extends over 15 amino acids. CDR3 in amino acids: CASSLAASQNYGYTF. CDR3 nucleotide sequence: TGTGCCAGCAGCTTAGCGGCAAGCCAGAACTATGGCTACACCTTC.

This sequence joins TRBV5-1 and TRBJ2-7; no reliable D call. V was cut by 0 bases and J by 0 bases, with 7 bases left in between. Germline assignment: CDR1 SGHRS and CDR2 YFSETQ. The CDR3 loop spans 14 amino acids. The CDR3 DNA reads TGCGCCAGCAGCTTGGGACACGGCTCCTACGAGCAGTACTTC. This gives the protein CASSLGHGSYEQYF.

The table lists this clonotype with a few counts. The chain is built from TRBV7-9 and TRBJ1-4; tentatively, D is TRBD1 (5 bases). The CDR3 consists of 15 residues. Trimming stripped 5 bases from V and 4 bases from J, with 14 bases between. The germline V gene has CDR1 SEHNR and CDR2 FQNEAQ (reference sequence). The CDR3 nucleotides read TGTGCCAGCAGCAAGGCGGCGGGGCTTAATGAAAAACTGTTTTTT. Protein sequence: CASSKAAGLNEKLFF. The variable domain in full, with the rest retrieved from reference TRBV7-9 and TRBJ1-4, is DTGVSQNPRHKITKRGQNVTFRCDPISEHNRLYWYRQTLGQGPEFLTYFQNEAQLEKSRLLSDRFSAERPKGSFSTLEIQRTEQGDSAMYLCASSKAAGLNEKLFFGSGTQLSVL.

The chain links TRBV25-1 to TRBJ1-2; 9 positions match TRBD1. Germline CDR1 reads MGHDK; CDR2 reads SYGVNS. The CDR3 is made up of 13 amino acids. Trimming took 4 bases from V and 9 from J; bases not matched to a gene: 6. The CDR3 spells CASSAGQGRRYTF. CDR3 DNA sequence: TGTGCCAGCAGTGCCGGACAGGGGAGGCGCTACACCTTC.

The chain joins TRBV15 to TRBJ1-5; 7 bases match TRBD1. Trimming cost V 3 bases and J 7 bases; bases outside gene matches: 6. CDR1 is LNHNV and CDR2 is YYDKDF in the germline V gene (reference sequence). The CDR3 covers 14 residues. CDR3 loop: CATSSNRGHQPQHF. In DNA form, the CDR3 reads TGTGCCACCAGCAGTAACAGGGGTCACCAGCCCCAGCATTTT.

This clonotype was counted a few times. Written as DNA, the CDR3 is TGTGCCAGCAGTTTAAACGGGGGGATCTACAATGAGCAGTTCTTC. Its protein is CASSLNGGIYNEQFF. The chain is built from TRBV12-3 or TRBV12-4 and TRBJ2-1; 7 bases agree with TRBD2. The CDR3 spans 15 residues. The V segment lost 2 bases and the J segment 3 bases; nucleotides outside the gene matches: 4.

This clonotype showed up many times. This rearrangement joins TRBV7-2 to TRBJ2-5; the D is unclear. The germline V and J ends were trimmed by 5 bases and 9 bases, with 13 bases remaining between them. Per germline, CDR1 SGHTA and CDR2 FQGNSA. This CDR3 has 12 residues. CDR3 protein: CASSRPRNPQYF. The DNA of the CDR3 is TGTGCCAGCAGCCGCCCTCGGAATCCCCAGTACTTC.

V usage is TRBV12-3 or TRBV12-4 and J usage is TRBJ1-1, with D unclear. V was pared by 2 bases and J by 6 bases, with 10 bases between. This CDR3 is built from 13 residues. In DNA, the CDR3 is TGTGCCAGCAGTTTATCGGGGATGGCTGAAGCTTTCTTT. Translating gives CASSLSGMAEAFF.

This clonotype was observed a handful of times. The rearrangement joins TRBV20-1 to TRBJ1-4, with D hard to call. The CDR3 covers 14 residues. Trimming stripped 6 bases from V and 0 bases from J, with 11 bases between. The germline CDR1 and CDR2 sequences are DFQATT and SNEGSKA (reference sequence). This CDR3 reads CSAGSLATNEKLFF. The CDR3 DNA reads as TGCAGTGCGGGCAGCCTAGCAACTAATGAAAAACTGTTTTTT.

This clonotype was seen ten or more times. The chain couples TRBV20-1 to TRBJ2-1; perhaps D is TRBD1 or TRBD2 (5 bases each). V was clipped by 3 bases and J by 8 bases, with 23 bases between them. Germline V gene lookup returns CDR1 DFQATT and CDR2 SNEGSKA (reference sequence). The CDR3 length is 16 residues. CDR3: CSARKSRDPATYEQFF. For the CDR3, the DNA is TGCAGTGCTAGGAAGAGCCGGGACCCCGCTACGTATGAGCAGTTCTTC.

This clonotype was seen more than once but under ten times. The V call is TRBV20-1, the J call TRBJ1-6, with D maybe TRBD1 (6 bases). The V end lost 0 bases, the J end lost 5 bases, and 14 bases lay between the germline ends. Looked up from germline, CDR1 is DFQATT and CDR2 is SNEGSKA (reference sequence). The CDR3 spans 16 residues. The CDR3 protein is CSARDLRGRDNSPLHF. The CDR3 coding sequence is TGCAGTGCTAGAGATCTTCGGGGGCGAGATAATTCACCCCTCCACTTT.

This clonotype has only a few counts. This chain links TRBV7-2 with TRBJ2-5; D is possibly TRBD1 (5 bases). The J call may not be correct, given that the DNA end is closer to TRBJ2-7. The CDR3 has 15 amino acids. The germline V gene has CDR1 SGHTA and CDR2 FQGNSA. CDR3 DNA: TGTGCCAGCAGCATGGGGCCGCTAGGGACCTACGAGCAGTACTTC. Residues: CASSMGPLGTYEQYF.

Worth noting for this clonotype: One base away lies a much larger clone, so this may be a sequencing read error. The chain combines TRBV6-6 with TRBJ1-2; D not certain. The CDR3 is made up of 14 amino acids. Germline V lookup: CDR1 MNHNY, CDR2 SVGAGI (reference sequence). V was cut by 11 bases and J by 0 bases, with 16 bases left in between. CDR3 bases: TGTGCCGGCACCCTAGTCGCCACTAACTATGGCTACACCTTC. Translation: CAGTLVATNYGYTF.

This clonotype came up a few times. The chain is built from TRBV7-9 and TRBJ1-4; D is undetermined. The CDR3 runs 14 residues. Trimming left V 6 bases short and J 0 bases short, with 8 bases between. The germline gives CDR1 SEHNR, CDR2 FQNEAQ (reference sequence). The CDR3 DNA follows: TGTGCCAGCAGACAAGACACAACTAATGAAAAACTGTTTTTT. This codes for CASRQDTTNEKLFF.